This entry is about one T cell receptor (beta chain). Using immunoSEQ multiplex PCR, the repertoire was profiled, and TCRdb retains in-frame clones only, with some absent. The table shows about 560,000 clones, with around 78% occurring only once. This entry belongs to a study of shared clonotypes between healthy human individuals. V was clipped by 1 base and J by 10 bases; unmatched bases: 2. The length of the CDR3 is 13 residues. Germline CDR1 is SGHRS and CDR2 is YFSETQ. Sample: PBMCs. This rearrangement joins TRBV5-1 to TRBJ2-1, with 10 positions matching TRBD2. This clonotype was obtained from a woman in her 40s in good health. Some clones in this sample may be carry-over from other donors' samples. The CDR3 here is CASSLLAGEEQFF. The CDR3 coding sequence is TGCGCCAGCAGCTTGCTAGCGGGAGAGGAGCAGTTCTTC.